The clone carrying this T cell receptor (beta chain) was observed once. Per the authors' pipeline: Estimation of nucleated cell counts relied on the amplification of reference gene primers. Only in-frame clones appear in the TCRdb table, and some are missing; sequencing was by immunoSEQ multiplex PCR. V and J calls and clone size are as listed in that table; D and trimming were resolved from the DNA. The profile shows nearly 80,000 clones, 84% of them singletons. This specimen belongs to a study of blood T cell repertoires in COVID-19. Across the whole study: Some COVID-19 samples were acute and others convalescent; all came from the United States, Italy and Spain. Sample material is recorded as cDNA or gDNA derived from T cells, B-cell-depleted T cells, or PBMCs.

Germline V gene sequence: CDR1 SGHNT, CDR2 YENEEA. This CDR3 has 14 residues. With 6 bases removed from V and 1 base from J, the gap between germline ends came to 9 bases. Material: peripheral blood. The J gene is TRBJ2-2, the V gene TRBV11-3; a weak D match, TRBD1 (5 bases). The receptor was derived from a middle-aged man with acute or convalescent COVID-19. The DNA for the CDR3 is TGTGCCAGCAGGTCACAGGAGAACACCGGGGAGCTGTTTTTT. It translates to CASRSQENTGELFF.